These T cell receptor beta chains were read from a single sample in a study of graft-versus-host responses after intestinal transplantation. The table came from immunoSEQ multiplex PCR; TCRdb's copy has only in-frame clones and leaves some out. The sample holds more than 95,000 clones, approximately 90% seen once. No antigen has been identified for these receptors. Sequenced material: unstimulated CD4+ T cells sorted from spleen or lymph node cells, taken before intestinal transplant. All receptors come from a human donor who received an intestinal transplant. CDR3s include the opening cysteine and the closing phenylalanine or tryptophan. Fields, in order: J gene, V gene, clone size, D gene, CDR3 DNA, CDR3 protein. A D gene is named only where the DNA matches it firmly. Where a row states a size, it is once, few, many or the class of an expanded clone; other rows omit it.

TRBJ1-5 TRBV20-1 once . TGCAGTGCCTCAGATCGGCCCCAGCATTTT CSASDRPQHF
TRBJ1-2 TRBV2 . . TGTGCCAGCAAAATTCCGGGAGCTTCCGGAACGGGGGGCTACACCTTC CASKIPGASGTGGYTF
TRBJ2-7 TRBV6-5 . TRBD2 TGTGCCAGCAGTCCACCGGGACTACGACTAGACGAGCAGTACTTC CASSPPGLRLDEQYF
TRBJ1-3 TRBV30 . . TGTGGACTTTCGGGGAACTCTGGAAACACCATATATTTT CGLSGNSGNTIYF
TRBJ2-6 TRBV5-1 . . TGCGCCAGCAGCTTGGAACTTGGGGCCAACGTCCTGACTTTC CASSLELGANVLTF
TRBJ2-7 TRBV28 . TRBD2 TGTGCCAGCAACCTGGGAGGGTACGAGCAGTACTTC CASNLGGYEQYF
TRBJ1-5 TRBV4-1 . TRBD1 TGCGCCAGCAGCCAAGGGGGGACAGATTATCAGCCCCAGCATTTT CASSQGGTDYQPQHF
TRBJ1-6 TRBV30 . . TGTGCCTGGAGTGTCCCACAGGGCCTTAATTCACCCCTCCACTTT CAWSVPQGLNSPLHF
TRBJ1-1 TRBV20-1 . . TGCAGTGCCCTCCGGAACACTGAAGCTTTCTTT CSALRNTEAFF
TRBJ1-4 TRBV15 once . TGTGCCACCAGCAGAGACAGGGTTGGAGAAAAACTGTTTTTT CATSRDRVGEKLFF
TRBJ1-2 TRBV5-6 . . TGTGCCAGCAGCTTCCCCGGGGTCGATCATGGCTACACCTTC CASSFPGVDHGYTF
TRBJ2-5 TRBV9 . . TGTGCCAGCAGCGTCGGGTGGACGTCTATCGGGGCCCAGTACTTC CASSVGWTSIGAQYF
TRBJ2-1 TRBV7-2 . . TGTGCCAGCACCCCACCAACAGGGACCTACAATGAGCAGTTCTTC CASTPPTGTYNEQFF
TRBJ2-3 TRBV5-4 . . TGTGCCAGCAGCTCACAGGGAATTGATACGCAGTATTTT CASSSQGIDTQYF
TRBJ2-2 TRBV10-3 . TRBD1 TGTGCCATCATTGGCAGGGGGCACACCGGGGAGCTGTTTTTT CAIIGRGHTGELFF
TRBJ2-1 TRBV27 . TRBD1 TGTGCCAGCAGCAGGGACAGGCCCTACAATGAGCAGTTCTTC CASSRDRPYNEQFF
TRBJ1-5 TRBV18 . . TGTGCCAGCTCAGAACAGGGTGGTACCAATCAGCCCCAGCATTTT CASSEQGGTNQPQHF
TRBJ1-3 TRBV5-1 . . TGCGCCAGCAGCCCCGACAGCCCCTCTGGAAACACCATATATTTT CASSPDSPSGNTIYF
TRBJ2-5 TRBV28 . . TGTGCCAGCAATTCGAGGGAGACCCAGTACTTC CASNSRETQYF
TRBJ1-1 TRBV5-4 . . TGTGCCAGCAGCTTGGGGGGCTATGCGGACACTGAAGCTTTCTTT CASSLGGYADTEAFF
TRBJ1-4 TRBV6-5 . . TGTGCCAGCAGCGACAGCCCTGCAACTAATGAAAAACTGTTTTTT CASSDSPATNEKLFF
TRBJ2-7 TRBV5-1 few . TGCGCCAGCAGCCCCGGGACTGAATCCTACGAGCAGTACTTC CASSPGTESYEQYF
TRBJ1-5 TRBV30 . . TGTGCCTGGAGTGTACTACCGCGGGGCTATAGCAATCAGCCCCAGCATTTT CAWSVLPRGYSNQPQHF
TRBJ1-2 TRBV28 . TRBD1 TGTGCCAGCAGTTCAACAGGGGGCGACTACACCTTC CASSSTGGDYTF
TRBJ2-3 TRBV27 . . TGTGCCAGCAGTTTAGGCCTTTCCACAGATACGCAGTATTTT CASSLGLSTDTQYF
TRBJ1-1 TRBV7-9 . TRBD1 TGTGCCAGCAGCTCTGGACAGGGGAGGACTGAAGCTTTCTTT CASSSGQGRTEAFF
TRBJ2-6 TRBV2 . . TGTGCCAGCAGTGAAAAAAAAATAGGTGGGGGGTCCGGGGCCAACGTCCTGACTTTC CASSEKKIGGGSGANVLTF
TRBJ2-7 TRBV18 . TRBD1 TGTGCCAGCTCACCGGGACAGGTCTACGAGCAGTACTTC CASSPGQVYEQYF